A single sample gave rise to the 11 T cell receptor beta chains below, sequenced in a study of cytomegalovirus exposure and HLA in healthy donors. 13 Jbeta primers and 60 Vbeta primers were used for the PCR. The data were produced by immunoSEQ multiplex PCR, yet TCRdb's version contains in-frame clones alone and is incomplete. This table holds roughly 130,000 clones, less than 85% found once. Sequencing input: PBMCs. These receptors all stem from a man aged 40-49 years in good health and CMV-seronegative.

In nucleotides, the CDR3 is TGTGCCAGCTCCCATCCCGATCTAGCTAGCACAGATACGCAGTATTTT. Translating it yields CASSHPDLASTDTQYF. The chain uses TRBV19 and TRBJ2-3, with a possible D match to TRBD2 (5 bases). Deletions cut 9 bases from V and 0 bases from J, with 19 bases between. The V gene's germline CDR1 is LNHDA and CDR2 SQIVND (reference sequence). The CDR3 has 16 residues. The complete variable domain, with remaining parts taken from reference TRBV19 and TRBJ2-3, reads DGGITQSPKYLFRKEGQNVTLSCEQNLNHDAMYWYRQDPGQGLRLIYYSQIVNDFQKGDIAEGYSVSREKKESFPLTVTSAQKNPTAFYLCASSHPDLASTDTQYFGPGTRLTVL.

This rearrangement joins TRBV30 to TRBJ2-3; D unclear. CDR1 GTSNPN and CDR2 SVGIG come from the germline V gene (reference sequence). The ends were cut back, 5 bases at V and 3 bases at J, with 6 bases in the middle. This CDR3 is built from 11 residues. The DNA for the CDR3 is TGTGCCTGGGATCTAACAGATACGCAGTATTTT. Residues: CAWDLTDTQYF.

This clone appeared once. The chain is built from TRBV7-9 and TRBJ1-3; TRBD1 aligns across 9 bases. CDR1 is SEHNR, CDR2 FQNEAQ, per germline (reference sequence). CDR3 length: 18 residues. V was pared by 3 bases and J by 2 bases, with 11 bases of the junction left unmatched. The CDR3: CASSFGQLTGGTGNTIYF. The CDR3 DNA reads TGTGCCAGCAGCTTCGGTCAACTAACAGGGGGCACTGGAAACACCATATATTTT.

The V gene is TRBV10-3, the J gene TRBJ2-7, with TRBD1 matching over 7 bases. J lost 0 bases, V lost 7 bases, and 6 bases had no gene match. CDR3 size: 14 residues. Germline lookup yields CDR1 ENHRY and CDR2 SYGVKD. In DNA form, the CDR3 reads TGTGCCATCATCGGGGACAGCAACTCCTACGAGCAGTACTTC. Translating it yields CAIIGDSNSYEQYF.

V is TRBV27 and J is TRBJ2-3; D ambiguous. The CDR3 sequence is 14 residues long. CDR1 is MNHEY, CDR2 SMNVEV, per germline (reference sequence). V was shortened by 3 bases and J by 0 bases, with 7 bases between the two germline ends. This chain's CDR3 is CASSFHTSTDTQYF. In DNA form, the CDR3 reads TGTGCCAGCAGTTTCCACACCAGCACAGATACGCAGTATTTT.

This chain links TRBV7-2 with TRBJ2-4; the D gene is possibly TRBD1 (6 bases). This CDR3 region has 15 residues. The germline CDR1 and CDR2 sequences are SGHTA and FQGNSA. The V and J ends lost 6 bases and 2 bases respectively, with 14 bases between them. The CDR3: CASSSLDRSKNIQYF. The DNA of the CDR3 is TGTGCCAGCAGTTCCCTCGACAGGTCCAAAAACATTCAGTACTTC.

The chain combines TRBV2 with TRBJ2-5; TRBD2 aligns across 9 bases. The CDR3 is made up of 15 amino acids. Looked up from germline, CDR1 is SNHLY and CDR2 is FYNNEI. The V and J ends lost 3 bases and 5 bases, in that order; junction bases with no gene match: 7. The CDR3 nucleotides read TGTGCCAGCAGTGACATTAGCGGGAGCTATGAGACCCAGTACTTC. Translated: CASSDISGSYETQYF.

The chain links TRBV10-2 to TRBJ2-6, with D perhaps TRBD1 (6 bases). From germline, CDR1 is WSHSY and CDR2 SAAADI. There are 15 residues in the CDR3. Deletions cut 5 bases from V and 0 bases from J, with 8 bases between. The CDR3 region is CASSTGNSGANVLTF. In DNA form, the CDR3 reads TGCGCCAGCAGTACAGGGAACTCTGGGGCCAACGTCCTGACTTTC.

This chain links TRBV2 with TRBJ1-1, with 11 bases aligning to TRBD1. J was trimmed by 10 bases and V by 3 bases; bases with no gene match: 16. From germline, CDR1 is SNHLY and CDR2 FYNNEI. The CDR3 runs 17 residues. The CDR3 DNA follows: TGTGCCAGCAGTGATATAGGACAGGGGGCTTCTTCGCTAGGAGCTTTCTTT. Amino acids: CASSDIGQGASSLGAFF.

The rearrangement links TRBV30 to TRBJ2-3, with TRBD2 identical over 9 bases. The CDR3 runs to 15 residues. Germline V gene data show CDR1 as GTSNPN and CDR2 as SVGIG (reference sequence). J lost 3 bases, V lost 1 base, and 5 bases had no gene match. CDR3 DNA: TGTGCCTGGAGTGAGGGCGGGAGGGGAACAGATACGCAGTATTTT. This translates into CAWSEGGRGTDTQYF.

The chain has TRBV15 and TRBJ2-3; D perhaps matches TRBD2 (6 bases). V lost 5 bases to trimming and J lost 3 bases, with 18 bases between them. This CDR3 has 16 amino acids. The germline CDR1 and CDR2 sequences are LNHNV and YYDKDF (reference sequence). In nucleotides, the CDR3 is TGTGCCACCAGCGGGGGGACGGTGCCTAAAACAGATACGCAGTATTTT. It specifies CATSGGTVPKTDTQYF.